The present entry profiles one T cell receptor (beta chain) with its context. No antigen is known for it. The entry originates in a study of shared clonotypes between healthy human individuals. CDR3 length: 16 amino acids. With 4 bases clipped from V and 5 bases from J, the junction kept 5 bases outside the gene matches. Germline CDR1 reads SNHLY; CDR2 reads FYNNEI. Repertoires were generated with immunoSEQ multiplex PCR, while TCRdb's copy carries only in-frame clones and drops some. The table shows roughly 1,600,000 clones, with approximately 98.5% occurring only once. General study findings and limits: Rarefaction indicated that sorted-subset sequencing remained incomplete although depth was large.

This receptor was identified in a man aged 25 to 45 in good health. The sample consisted of naive CD4+ T cells sorted from blood. Subset denoted: CD45RA+ positively selected. The chain combines TRBV2 with TRBJ2-1, with 13 bases matching TRBD2. The CDR3 loop is CASSAMGLAGNNEQFF. The CDR3 DNA is TGTGCCAGCAGTGCAATGGGACTAGCGGGGAACAATGAGCAGTTCTTC.